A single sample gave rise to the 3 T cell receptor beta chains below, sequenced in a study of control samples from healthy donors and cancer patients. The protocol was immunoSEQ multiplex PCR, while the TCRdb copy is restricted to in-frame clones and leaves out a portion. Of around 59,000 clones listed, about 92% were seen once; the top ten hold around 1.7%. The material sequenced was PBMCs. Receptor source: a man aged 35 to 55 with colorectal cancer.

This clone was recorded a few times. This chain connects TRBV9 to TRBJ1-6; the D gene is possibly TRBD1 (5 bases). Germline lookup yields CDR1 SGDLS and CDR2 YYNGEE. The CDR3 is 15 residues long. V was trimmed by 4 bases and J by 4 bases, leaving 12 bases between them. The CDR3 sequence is CASSPGTDYNSPLHF. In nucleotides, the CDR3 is TGTGCCAGCAGCCCCGGGACGGATTATAATTCACCCCTCCACTTT.

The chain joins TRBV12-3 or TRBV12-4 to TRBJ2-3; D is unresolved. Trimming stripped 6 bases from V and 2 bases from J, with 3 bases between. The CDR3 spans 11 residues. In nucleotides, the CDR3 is TGTGCCAGCAGGGACACAGATACGCAGTATTTT. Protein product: CASRDTDTQYF.

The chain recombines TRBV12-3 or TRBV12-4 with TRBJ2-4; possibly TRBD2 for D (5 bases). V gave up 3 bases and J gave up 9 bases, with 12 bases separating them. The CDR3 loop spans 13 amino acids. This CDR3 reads CASSFSGSSIQYF. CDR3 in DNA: TGTGCCAGCAGTTTCAGCGGAAGTTCCATTCAGTACTTC.